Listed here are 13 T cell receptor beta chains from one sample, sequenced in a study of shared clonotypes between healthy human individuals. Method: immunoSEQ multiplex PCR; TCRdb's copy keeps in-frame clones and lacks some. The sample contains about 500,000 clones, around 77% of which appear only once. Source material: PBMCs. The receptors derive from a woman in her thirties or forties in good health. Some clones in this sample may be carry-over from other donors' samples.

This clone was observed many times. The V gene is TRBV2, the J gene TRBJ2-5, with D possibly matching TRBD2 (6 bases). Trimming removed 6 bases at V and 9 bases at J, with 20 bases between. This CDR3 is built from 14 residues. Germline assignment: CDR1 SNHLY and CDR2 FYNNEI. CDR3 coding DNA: TGTGCCAGCAGGGGGTCTAGCGCTGGATTTTCCCAGTACTTC. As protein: CASRGSSAGFSQYF.

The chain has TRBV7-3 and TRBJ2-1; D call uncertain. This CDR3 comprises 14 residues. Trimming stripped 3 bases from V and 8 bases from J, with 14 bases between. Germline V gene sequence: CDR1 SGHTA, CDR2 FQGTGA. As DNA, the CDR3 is TGTGCCAGCAGCTTCAAGGCTTTAGGCGATGAGCAGTTCTTC. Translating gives CASSFKALGDEQFF.

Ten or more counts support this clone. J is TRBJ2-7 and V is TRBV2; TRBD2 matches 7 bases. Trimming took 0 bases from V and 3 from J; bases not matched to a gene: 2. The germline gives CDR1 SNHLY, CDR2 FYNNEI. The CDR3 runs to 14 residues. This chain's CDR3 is CASSEAGGFYEQYF. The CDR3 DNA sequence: TGTGCCAGCAGTGAAGCGGGAGGGTTCTACGAGCAGTACTTC. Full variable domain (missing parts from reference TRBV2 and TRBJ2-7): EPEVTQTPSHQVTQMGQEVILRCVPISNHLYFYWYRQILGQKVEFLVSFYNNEISEKSEIFDDQFSVERPDGSNFTLKIRSTKLEDSAMYFCASSEAGGFYEQYFGPGTRLTVT.

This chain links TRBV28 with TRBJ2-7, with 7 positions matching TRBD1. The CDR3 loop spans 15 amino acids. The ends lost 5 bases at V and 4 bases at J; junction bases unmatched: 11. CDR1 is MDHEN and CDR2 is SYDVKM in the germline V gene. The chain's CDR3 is CASSAPGTAEYEQYF. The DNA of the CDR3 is TGTGCCAGCAGTGCCCCCGGGACAGCCGAATACGAGCAGTACTTC. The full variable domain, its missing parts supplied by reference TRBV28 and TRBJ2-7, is DVKVTQSSRYLVKRTGEKVFLECVQDMDHENMFWYRQDPGLGLRLIYFSYDVKMKEKGDIPEGYSVSREKKERFSLILESASTNQTSMYLCASSAPGTAEYEQYFGPGTRLTVT.

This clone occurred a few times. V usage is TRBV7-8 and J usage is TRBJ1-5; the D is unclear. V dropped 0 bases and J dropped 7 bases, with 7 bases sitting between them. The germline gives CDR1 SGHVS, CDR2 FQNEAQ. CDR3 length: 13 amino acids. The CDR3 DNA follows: TGTGCCAGCAGCTTAGCGAGGGTCCAGCCCCAGCATTTT. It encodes CASSLARVQPQHF.

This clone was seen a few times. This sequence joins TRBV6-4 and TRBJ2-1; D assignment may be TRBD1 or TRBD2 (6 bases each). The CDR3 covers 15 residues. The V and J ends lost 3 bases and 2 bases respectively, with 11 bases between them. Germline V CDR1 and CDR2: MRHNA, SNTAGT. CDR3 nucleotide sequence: TGTGCCAGCAGTGAGGGCCGGGGGCCCTACAATGAGCAGTTCTTC. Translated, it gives CASSEGRGPYNEQFF.

This chain's CDR3 is CASSVVSSGSEQFF. The CDR3 DNA reads as TGTGCCAGCAGCGTAGTTTCTAGCGGGAGTGAGCAGTTCTTC. This rearrangement joins TRBV9 to TRBJ2-1, with TRBD2 matching over 10 bases. The V gene's germline CDR1 is SGDLS and CDR2 YYNGEE. This CDR3 spans 14 amino acids. V lost 0 bases to trimming and J lost 9 bases; unmatched junction nucleotides: 3.

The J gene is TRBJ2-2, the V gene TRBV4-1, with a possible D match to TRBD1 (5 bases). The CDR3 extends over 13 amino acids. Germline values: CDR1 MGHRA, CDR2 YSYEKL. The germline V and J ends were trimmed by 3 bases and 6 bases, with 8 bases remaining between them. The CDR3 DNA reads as TGCGCCAGCAGCCATACAGGATCCGGGGAGCTGTTTTTT. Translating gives CASSHTGSGELFF.

The DNA for the CDR3 is TGCAGCGTTGAAGCGGCAGGGAGGCAGTACTTC. It encodes CSVEAAGRQYF. V is TRBV29-1 and J is TRBJ2-7; tentatively, D is TRBD1 or TRBD2 (5 bases each). Germline V gives CDR1 SQVTM, CDR2 ANQGSEA. This CDR3 is 11 amino acids long. Trimming left V 1 base short and J 9 bases short, with 10 bases between.

The CDR3 loop reads CASSESGRSRYF. CDR3 DNA: TGTGCCAGCAGTGAGTCCGGACGTTCCCGGTACTTC. The chain employs TRBV6-1 and TRBJ2-5; D gene ambiguous. Trimming removed 3 bases at V and 13 bases at J, with 15 bases between. CDR1 is MNHNS, CDR2 SASEGT, per germline. The CDR3 is 12 amino acids.

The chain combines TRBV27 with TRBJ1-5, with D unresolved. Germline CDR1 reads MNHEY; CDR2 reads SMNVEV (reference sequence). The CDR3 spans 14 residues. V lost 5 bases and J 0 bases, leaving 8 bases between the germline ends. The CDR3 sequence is CASSLHPSNQPQHF. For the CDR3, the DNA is TGTGCCAGCAGTCTCCACCCTAGCAATCAGCCCCAGCATTTT.

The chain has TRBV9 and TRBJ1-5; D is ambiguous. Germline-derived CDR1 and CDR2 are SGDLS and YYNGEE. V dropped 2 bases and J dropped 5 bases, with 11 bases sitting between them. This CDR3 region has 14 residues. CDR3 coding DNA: TGTGCCAGCAGCGTTGGCACAGAAGATCAGCCCCAGCATTTT. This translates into CASSVGTEDQPQHF.

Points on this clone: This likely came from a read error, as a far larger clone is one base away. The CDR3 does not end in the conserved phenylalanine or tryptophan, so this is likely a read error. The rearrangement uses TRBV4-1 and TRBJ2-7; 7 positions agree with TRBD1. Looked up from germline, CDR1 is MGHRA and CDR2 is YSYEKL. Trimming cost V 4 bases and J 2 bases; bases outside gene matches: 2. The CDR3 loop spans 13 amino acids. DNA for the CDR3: TGCGCCAGCAGCCGAGGGACAGCCTACGAGCAGTACTCC. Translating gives CASSRGTAYEQYS.